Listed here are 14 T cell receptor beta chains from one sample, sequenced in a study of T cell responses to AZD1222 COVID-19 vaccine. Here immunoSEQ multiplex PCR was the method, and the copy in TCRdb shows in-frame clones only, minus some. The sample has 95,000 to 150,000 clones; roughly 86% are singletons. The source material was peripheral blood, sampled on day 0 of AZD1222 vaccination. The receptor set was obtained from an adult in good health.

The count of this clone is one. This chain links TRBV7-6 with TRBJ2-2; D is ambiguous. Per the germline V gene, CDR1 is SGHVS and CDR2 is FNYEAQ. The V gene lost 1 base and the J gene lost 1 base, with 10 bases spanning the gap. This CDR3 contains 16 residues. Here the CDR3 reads CASSLDRRMNTGELFF. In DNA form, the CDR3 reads TGTGCCAGCAGCTTAGACCGACGAATGAACACCGGGGAGCTGTTTTTT.

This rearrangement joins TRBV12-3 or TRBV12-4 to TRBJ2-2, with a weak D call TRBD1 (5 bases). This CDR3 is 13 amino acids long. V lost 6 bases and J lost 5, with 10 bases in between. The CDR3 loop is CASRDPGTGELFF. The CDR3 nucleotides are TGTGCCAGCAGGGACCCAGGGACCGGGGAGCTGTTTTTT.

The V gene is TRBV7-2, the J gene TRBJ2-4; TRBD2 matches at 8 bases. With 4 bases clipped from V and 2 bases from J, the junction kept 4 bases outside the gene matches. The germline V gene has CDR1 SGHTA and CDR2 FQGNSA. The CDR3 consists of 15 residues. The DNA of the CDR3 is TGTGCCAGCAGCTCGGGGGGGCCGACCAAAAACATTCAGTACTTC. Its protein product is CASSSGGPTKNIQYF.

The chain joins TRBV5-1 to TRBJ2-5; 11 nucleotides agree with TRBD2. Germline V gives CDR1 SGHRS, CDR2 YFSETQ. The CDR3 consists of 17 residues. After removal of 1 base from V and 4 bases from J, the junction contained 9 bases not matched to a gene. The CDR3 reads CASSLSGSGGAGETQYF. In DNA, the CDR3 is TGCGCCAGCAGCTTGAGTGGTAGCGGGGGGGCCGGAGAGACCCAGTACTTC.

CDR3 nucleotides: TGTGCCAGCAGTGAGAGACTAGCGGCGGGGAGACCCTACGAGCAGTACTTC. Amino acids: CASSERLAAGRPYEQYF. The rearrangement joins TRBV6-1 to TRBJ2-7; 9 bases fit TRBD2. The CDR3 length is 17 residues. Trimming removed 3 bases from V and 2 bases from J; junction bases left unmatched: 11. The germline V gene has CDR1 MNHNS and CDR2 SASEGT.

The CDR3 protein is CASSLSELGVRGTEAFF. The CDR3 nucleotides are TGTGCCAGCTCACTGTCTGAATTGGGGGTAAGAGGCACTGAAGCTTTCTTT. The V call is TRBV18, the J call TRBJ1-1, with a weak D call TRBD1 (5 bases). Germline V CDR1 and CDR2: KGHSH, LQKENI. Trimming left V 4 bases short and J 4 bases short, with 22 bases between. The CDR3 runs to 17 residues. The full variable domain, with the rest looked up from reference TRBV18 and TRBJ1-1, is NAGVMQNPRHLVRRRGQEARLRCSPMKGHSHVYWYRQLPEEGLKFMVYLQKENIIDESGMPKERFSAEFPKEGPSILRIQQVVRGDSAAYFCASSLSELGVRGTEAFFGQGTRLTVV.

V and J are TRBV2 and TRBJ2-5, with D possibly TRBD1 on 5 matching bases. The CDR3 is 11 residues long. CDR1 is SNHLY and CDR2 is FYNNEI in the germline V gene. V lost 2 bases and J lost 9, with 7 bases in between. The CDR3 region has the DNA TGTGCCAGCAGTGAATTGGGGCCCCAGTACTTC. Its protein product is CASSELGPQYF.

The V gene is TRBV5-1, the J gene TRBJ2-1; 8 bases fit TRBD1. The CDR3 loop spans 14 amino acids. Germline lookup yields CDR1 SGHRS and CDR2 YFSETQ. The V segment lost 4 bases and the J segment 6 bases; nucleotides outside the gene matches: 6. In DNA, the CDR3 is TGCGCCAGCAGCGTGGACAGGGAATTCAATGAGCAGTTCTTC. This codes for CASSVDREFNEQFF. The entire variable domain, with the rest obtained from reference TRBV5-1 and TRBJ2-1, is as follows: KAGVTQTPRYLIKTRGQQVTLSCSPISGHRSVSWYQQTPGQGLQFLFEYFSETQRNKGNFPGRFSGRQFSNSRSEMNVSTLELGDSALYLCASSVDREFNEQFFGPGTRLTVL.

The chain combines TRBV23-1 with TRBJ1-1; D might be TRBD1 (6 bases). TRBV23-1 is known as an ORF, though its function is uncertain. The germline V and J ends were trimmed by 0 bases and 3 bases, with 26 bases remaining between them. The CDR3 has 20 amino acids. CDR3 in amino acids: CASSQSSPLTGPGEYTEAFF. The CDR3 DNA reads TGCGCCAGCAGTCAATCCTCCCCATTAACAGGGCCCGGGGAGTACACTGAAGCTTTCTTT.

CDR3 in amino acids: CASSFPPPPGLSLDTQYF. The CDR3 DNA is TGTGCCAGCAGCTTCCCCCCCCCGCCGGGACTATCACTAGATACGCAGTATTTT. The J gene is TRBJ2-3, the V gene TRBV7-9, with 7 bases identical to TRBD2. The CDR3 consists of 18 residues. With 3 bases clipped from V and 5 bases from J, the junction kept 17 bases outside the gene matches. CDR1 SEHNR and CDR2 FQNEAQ come from the germline V gene (reference sequence).

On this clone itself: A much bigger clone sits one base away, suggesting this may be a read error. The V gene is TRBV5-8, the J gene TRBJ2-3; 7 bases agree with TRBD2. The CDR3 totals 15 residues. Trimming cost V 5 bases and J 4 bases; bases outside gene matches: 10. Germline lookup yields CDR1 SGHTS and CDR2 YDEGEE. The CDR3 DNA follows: TGTGCCAGCAGGGGTGAGCGGGGTCACGCAGATACGCAGTATTTT. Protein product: CASRGERGHADTQYF.

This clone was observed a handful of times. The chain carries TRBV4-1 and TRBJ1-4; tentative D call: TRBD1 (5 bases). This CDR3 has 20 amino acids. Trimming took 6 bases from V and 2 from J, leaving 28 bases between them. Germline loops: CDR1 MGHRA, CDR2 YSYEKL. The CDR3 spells CASRFGRAGKGKATNEKLFF. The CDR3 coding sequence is TGCGCCAGCAGATTCGGACGGGCAGGGAAAGGGAAGGCGACTAATGAAAAACTGTTTTTT.

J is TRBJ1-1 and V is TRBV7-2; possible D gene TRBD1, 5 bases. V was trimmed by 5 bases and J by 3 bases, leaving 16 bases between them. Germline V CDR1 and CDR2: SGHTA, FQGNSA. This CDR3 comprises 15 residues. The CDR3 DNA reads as TGTGCCAGCAGCCTAAGAGGGGTTACTTACACTGAAGCTTTCTTT. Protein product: CASSLRGVTYTEAFF.

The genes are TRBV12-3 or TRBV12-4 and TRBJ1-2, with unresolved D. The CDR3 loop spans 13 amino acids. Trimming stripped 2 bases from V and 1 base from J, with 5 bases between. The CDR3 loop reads CASSLNNNYGYTF. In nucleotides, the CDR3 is TGTGCCAGCAGTTTAAATAATAACTATGGCTACACCTTC.